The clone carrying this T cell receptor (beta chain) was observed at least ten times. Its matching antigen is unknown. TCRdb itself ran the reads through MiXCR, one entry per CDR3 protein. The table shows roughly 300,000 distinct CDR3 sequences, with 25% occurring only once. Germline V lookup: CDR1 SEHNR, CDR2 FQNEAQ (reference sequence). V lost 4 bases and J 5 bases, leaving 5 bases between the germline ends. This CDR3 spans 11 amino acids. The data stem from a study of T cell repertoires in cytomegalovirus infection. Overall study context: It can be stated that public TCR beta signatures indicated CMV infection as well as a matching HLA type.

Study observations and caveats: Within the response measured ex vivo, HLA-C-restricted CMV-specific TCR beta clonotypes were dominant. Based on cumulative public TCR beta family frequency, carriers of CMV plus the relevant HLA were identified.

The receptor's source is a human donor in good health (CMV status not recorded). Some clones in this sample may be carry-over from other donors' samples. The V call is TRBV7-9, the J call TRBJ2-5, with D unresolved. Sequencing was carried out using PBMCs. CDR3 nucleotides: TGTGCCAGCAGCTCTAAGGAGACCCAGTACTTC. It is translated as CASSSKETQYF.